This T cell receptor beta chain was sequenced during a study of OX40 agonist ivuxolimab in advanced cancers. As for the study in general: Hepatocellular carcinoma, melanoma, renal cell or head and neck cancer was diagnosed in the dose-escalation patients. Partial responses were achieved by three patients, of whom one had hepatocellular carcinoma and two had cutaneous melanoma. The study, taken as a whole, reports: Patients with a partial response at 0.1-3.0 mg/kg had among the lowest clonal expansion.

The protocol was immunoSEQ multiplex PCR, while the TCRdb copy is restricted to in-frame clones and leaves out a portion. The sample holds 25,000 to 35,000 clones, more than 85% seen once. The V end was cut by 0 bases, the J end by 2 bases, with 9 bases between. The CDR3 consists of 15 residues. Germline V gene lookup returns CDR1 SGHTA and CDR2 FQGTGA. The timepoints at which blood was sampled were baseline, cycle 4 day 1, and cycle 7 day 1. A remark on this clone: No antigen is known for it.

The chain joins TRBV7-3 to TRBJ2-3; D might be TRBD2 (5 bases). Sequencing used CD4+ or CD8+ T cells sorted from blood, obtained in a trial of the OX40 agonist ivuxolimab. This TCR derives from an adult with an advanced solid tumor such as melanoma, head and neck, liver or kidney cancer. Here the CDR3 reads CASSLTTGVTDTQYF. The CDR3 DNA sequence: TGTGCCAGCAGCTTAACCACCGGGGTCACAGATACGCAGTATTTT.